These 19 T cell receptor beta chains came from one sample sequenced in a study of breast tumors, draining lymph nodes, adjacent tissues. TCRdb analysed the multiplex PCR reads with MiXCR anew, one entry per CDR3 protein. The sample has about 270,000 distinct CDR3 sequences; under 35% are singletons. Axillary draining lymph nodes of breast cancer patients supplied the node samples. Sequencing used axillary lymph node tissue. The source of these receptors is a female donor with breast cancer. Some clones in this sample may be carry-over from other donors' samples.

At least ten counts were recorded for this clonotype. The V gene is TRBV7-2, the J gene TRBJ2-1; D is possibly TRBD2 (6 bases). The CDR3 is 16 residues long. Trimming removed 1 base at V and 7 bases at J, with 17 bases between. Germline lookup yields CDR1 SGHTA and CDR2 FQGNSA. CDR3 sequence: CASSLETSLRGNEQFF. CDR3 nucleotides: TGTGCCAGCAGCTTAGAAACTAGCCTAAGGGGTAATGAGCAGTTCTTC.

This clonotype appeared a few times. Given a much more abundant clone one base away, this may be a read error. As the CDR3 is not closed by the conserved phenylalanine or tryptophan, this likely results from a read error. CDR3 amino acids: CASSPDRFSETQYL. CDR3 in DNA: TGTGCCAGCAGCCCGGACAGGTTTTCAGAGACCCAGTACCTC. This chain joins TRBV7-2 and TRBJ2-5; 7 bases match TRBD1. Germline V CDR1 and CDR2: SGHTA, FQGNSA. There are 14 residues in the CDR3. The V gene end was trimmed by 5 bases and the J gene end by 4 bases; junction bases not matched to a gene: 7.

The chain's CDR3 is CAISESGRNSPLHF. In nucleotides, the CDR3 is TGTGCCATCAGTGAGTCGGGACGAAATTCACCCCTCCACTTT. The chain combines TRBV10-3 with TRBJ1-6, with D perhaps TRBD1 (5 bases). Germline V gene sequence: CDR1 ENHRY, CDR2 SYGVKD. Trimming removed 0 bases from V and 7 bases from J, with 7 bases in between. CDR3 length equals 14 residues.

Turning to this clonotype: The junction does not match germline at one end; this may be a read error. This chain links TRBV5-4 with TRBJ1-1, with D possibly being TRBD1 (6 bases). Germline assignment: CDR1 SGHNT and CDR2 YYREEE (reference sequence). The CDR3 sequence is 14 residues long. CDR3 sequence: CTSRGGHSNTEAFF. The CDR3 DNA is TGTACCAGCAGAGGGGGACATTCGAACACTGAAGCTTTCTTT.

Regarding this clonotype: A much larger clone is a single base away; this may be a read error. V gene TRBV12-3 or TRBV12-4 combines with J gene TRBJ2-1, with no clear D. V shed 3 bases and J shed 6 bases, with 12 bases lying between them. The CDR3 length is 14 residues. CDR3 loop: CASSFSGGANEQFF. Written as DNA, the CDR3 is TGTGCCAGCAGTTTTTCCGGCGGCGCCAATGAGCAGTTCTTC.

Points on this clonotype: With a much larger clone just one base away, this may be a read error. The chain joins TRBV6-5 to TRBJ2-7; 9 nucleotides agree with TRBD2. The CDR3 covers 15 residues. Trimming at V came to 0 bases and at J to 5 bases, leaving 5 bases not matched to a gene. Germline CDR1 is MNHEY and CDR2 is SVGAGI. The CDR3: CASSYSSSGINEQYF. The CDR3 region has the DNA TGTGCCAGCAGTTACTCGTCTAGCGGGATTAACGAGCAGTACTTC.

This clonotype was counted ten times or more. The chain carries TRBV20-1 and TRBJ2-2; the D is unclear. Deletions cut 0 bases from V and 6 bases from J, with 2 bases between. The CDR3 consists of 11 residues. CDR1 is DFQATT, CDR2 SNEGSKA, per germline (reference sequence). CDR3 sequence: CSARESGELFF. CDR3 nucleotides: TGCAGTGCTAGAGAATCCGGGGAGCTGTTTTTT.

This clonotype occurred a few times. The chain joins TRBV3-1 to TRBJ2-1; 10 bases are shared with TRBD2. The CDR3 runs 18 residues. From germline, CDR1 is LGHDT and CDR2 YNNKEL (reference sequence). J lost 0 bases, V lost 1 base, and 6 bases had no gene match. The CDR3 reads CASSQARASGSSYNEQFF. The CDR3 nucleotides are TGTGCCAGCAGCCAAGCAAGGGCTAGCGGGAGCTCCTACAATGAGCAGTTCTTC.

This clonotype was detected ten times or more. The chain combines TRBV6-5 with TRBJ2-7; 11 bases match TRBD2. The CDR3 consists of 14 residues. Germline values: CDR1 MNHEY, CDR2 SVGAGI. J lost 2 bases, V lost 6 bases, and 3 bases had no gene match. In nucleotides, the CDR3 is TGTGCCAGCAGACAGACTAGCGGGACCTACGAGCAGTACTTC. This sequence encodes CASRQTSGTYEQYF.

The sample holds many counts of this clonotype. The chain combines TRBV12-3 or TRBV12-4 with TRBJ1-2; D ambiguous. This CDR3 comprises 13 residues. Trimming left V 3 bases short and J 2 bases short, with 7 bases between. CDR3 protein: CASSFSGNYGYTF. The CDR3 DNA reads as TGTGCCAGCAGTTTTTCTGGGAACTATGGCTACACCTTC.

This clonotype was seen at least ten times. The CDR3 DNA reads as TGTGCCAGCAGTGGGGCCAGGACCTACGAGCAGTACTTC. Its protein product is CASSGARTYEQYF. V and J are TRBV2 and TRBJ2-7, with D uncertain. Germline CDR1 SNHLY, CDR2 FYNNEI. This CDR3 contains 13 residues. The ends were cut back, 4 bases at V and 2 bases at J, with 9 bases in the middle. The full variable domain, in which reference TRBV2 and TRBJ2-7 provide the parts outside the CDR3, is EPEVTQTPSHQVTQMGQEVILRCVPISNHLYFYWYRQILGQKVEFLVSFYNNEISEKSEIFDDQFSVERPDGSNFTLKIRSTKLEDSAMYFCASSGARTYEQYFGPGTRLTVT.

In its sample, this clonotype was seen many times. The gene calls are TRBV7-8 and TRBJ2-7; the D gene could be TRBD1 or TRBD2 (5 bases each). Germline V lookup: CDR1 SGHVS, CDR2 FQNEAQ. CDR3 length equals 14 residues. The V gene lost 9 bases and the J gene lost 6 bases, with 21 bases spanning the gap. The CDR3 protein is CASSRRDQGSEQYF. In DNA, the CDR3 is TGTGCCAGTTCACGCCGGGACCAGGGCTCCGAGCAGTACTTC.

This clonotype showed up many times. The DNA of the CDR3 is TGTGCCAGCAGCAGGCTCGGTAGCGGGGAACGAAGCTCCTACAATGAGCAGTTCTTC. As protein: CASSRLGSGERSSYNEQFF. This chain uses TRBV7-2 with TRBJ2-1, with TRBD2 identical over 8 bases. Trimming at V came to 5 bases and at J to 0 bases, leaving 15 bases not matched to a gene. This CDR3 spans 19 amino acids. The germline V gene encodes CDR1 SGHTA and CDR2 FQGNSA.

This clonotype was counted many times. The rearrangement uses TRBV7-6 and TRBJ2-1, with 8 bases identical to TRBD2. J was trimmed by 6 bases and V by 0 bases; bases with no gene match: 10. The CDR3 has 17 amino acids. The germline V gene encodes CDR1 SGHVS and CDR2 FNYEAQ. The CDR3 reads CASSLAPVAGGTNEQFF. The CDR3 DNA is TGTGCCAGCAGCTTAGCCCCTGTTGCGGGAGGTACCAATGAGCAGTTCTTC.

This clonotype was found many times. The chain has TRBV7-9 and TRBJ2-5, with 7 positions matching TRBD1. V lost 2 bases and J lost 5; bases outside the gene matches: 8. Germline CDR1 SEHNR, CDR2 FQNEAQ (reference sequence). This CDR3 has 15 amino acids. CDR3 residues: CASSLKDRALETQYF. The CDR3 nucleotides read TGTGCCAGCAGCTTAAAAGACAGGGCGCTGGAGACCCAGTACTTC.

This clonotype has a handful of counts. A much larger clone differs by one base, so this may be a read error. This chain joins TRBV11-1 and TRBJ2-5; D uncertain. The CDR3 is 13 residues long. Trimming shortened V by 2 bases and J by 7 bases, and 11 bases separated the two germline ends. Per the germline V gene, CDR1 is SGHAT and CDR2 is FQDESV (reference sequence). The CDR3 is CASSLPPRATQYF. In nucleotides, the CDR3 is TGTGCCAGCAGCTTACCTCCCCGAGCGACCCAGTACTTC.

This clonotype was counted a few times. The rearrangement uses TRBV20-1 and TRBJ1-5, with D possibly matching TRBD1 (6 bases). The CDR3 consists of 17 residues. V shed 1 base and J shed 0 bases, with 16 bases lying between them. Germline-derived CDR1 and CDR2 are DFQATT and SNEGSKA (reference sequence). Here the CDR3 reads CSARGGAGSYSNQPQHF. The CDR3 region has the DNA TGCAGTGCTAGAGGGGGGGCAGGAAGTTATAGCAATCAGCCCCAGCATTTT.

Concerning this clonotype itself: The germline gene is not matched at one end of the junction; a read error may be the cause. This rearrangement joins TRBV10-3 to TRBJ2-5; a possible D gene is TRBD2 (6 bases). The germline CDR1 and CDR2 sequences are ENHRY and SYGVKD. This CDR3 has 20 residues. Here the CDR3 DNA reads TGTGCCATCAGTGGGGTAGCGGCAAATCATGTGCCTCCCCCACAAGAGACCCAGTGCTTC. Its protein is CAISGVAANHVPPPQETQCF.

Of note for this clonotype: A read error may explain this, as a much larger clone is one base away. V is TRBV5-6 and J is TRBJ2-7; 10 bases line up with TRBD2. This CDR3 spans 15 amino acids. Germline V gene lookup returns CDR1 SGHDT and CDR2 YYEEEE. The J segment lost 2 bases and the V segment lost 4 bases, leaving 6 bases of the junction unmatched. CDR3 sequence (DNA): TGTGCCAGCAGCGAAGCAGCGGGAGGGCCCTACGAGCAGTACTTC. Protein sequence: CASSEAAGGPYEQYF.